This T cell receptor (beta chain) was sequenced in a study of Tregs in tolerant kidney transplant recipients. Study-level findings and limits: Activated donor B cell expansion appeared to reveal the most relevant donor-specific TCRbeta repertoire. Tolerant patients' donor-specific Tregs expanded beyond overall Tregs, suggesting antigen-driven growth.

This clone was found a few times. As yet, its antigen is unknown. Recipients received nonmyeloablative bone marrow transplants from related graft donors, with transient mixed chimerism. From germline, CDR1 is SGHAT and CDR2 FQNNGV. V was clipped by 2 bases and J by 1 base, with 16 bases between them. The CDR3 has 17 amino acids. Assay: immunoSEQ multiplex PCR; the TCRdb copy retains only in-frame clones and omits some. This table holds around 61,000 clones, 80% to 90% found once. The genes are TRBV11-2 and TRBJ2-3, with a weak D call TRBD2 (7 bases). The clonotype comes from a human patient who received a combined kidney and bone marrow transplant. Certain T cells may be donor cells from the graft. Source: CD4+ T cells from blood (PBMCs), taken 6 months after the transplant. CDR3 DNA: TGTGCCAGCAGCTTACAGGGGCGAGGGGGGGGCACAGATACGCAGTATTTT. Protein sequence: CASSLQGRGGGTDTQYF.